These T cell receptor beta chains were read from a single sample in a study of blood T cell repertoires in COVID-19. Sequencing used immunoSEQ multiplex PCR; TCRdb keeps in-frame clones, though not all of them. This table has around 450,000 clones, 75% to 90% appearing once. The sequencing sample was made of peripheral blood. The receptors stem from a woman in her twenties or thirties with acute or convalescent COVID-19. The CDR3 runs from the conserved cysteine through the conserved F or W. The D gene is left open where the match is weak.

v_call: TRBV28; d_call: .; cdr3_length: 13; cdr3_aa: CASSLGANSPLHF
v_call: TRBV9; d_call: .; cdr3_length: 15; cdr3_aa: CASSVDGQVRDTQYF
v_call: TRBV19; d_call: .; cdr3_length: 13; cdr3_aa: CASSIVGLETQYF
v_call: TRBV19; d_call: .; cdr3_length: 15; cdr3_aa: CASIDLLDSFGGYTF
v_call: TRBV5-1; d_call: TRBD1; cdr3_length: 16; cdr3_aa: CASSNQLQGAGAEAFF
v_call: TRBV24-1; d_call: TRBD1; cdr3_length: 14; cdr3_aa: CATSGRDREETQYF
v_call: TRBV19; d_call: TRBD2; cdr3_length: 15; cdr3_aa: CASTWAGVNTGELFF
v_call: TRBV6-1; d_call: .; cdr3_length: 14; cdr3_aa: CASSEGGHNEKLFF
v_call: TRBV11-2; d_call: .; cdr3_length: 13; cdr3_aa: CASSQNQGYGYTF
v_call: TRBV12-3/TRBV12-4; d_call: .; cdr3_length: 13; cdr3_aa: CASRRGVNTEAFF
v_call: TRBV11-2; d_call: TRBD1; cdr3_length: 13; cdr3_aa: CASSLTGGYEQYF
v_call: TRBV7-8; d_call: TRBD1; cdr3_length: 17; cdr3_aa: CASSLVSGTVFYNEQFF
v_call: TRBV7-2; d_call: .; cdr3_length: 14; cdr3_aa: CASSLLGGVETQYF
v_call: TRBV5-1; d_call: TRBD1; cdr3_length: 15; cdr3_aa: CASTGQGLLGDEQFF